This record covers a single TCR beta chain. The data were taken from a study of blood T cell repertoires in COVID-19. Study summary: Spain, Italy and the United States supplied samples that represented acute and convalescent COVID-19. Nucleic acid was either cDNA or gDNA, and it came from T cells, B-cell-depleted T cells, or PBMCs.

TCRdb's table, derived via immunoSEQ multiplex PCR, lists solely in-frame clones and lacks some. The sample shows around 250,000 clones, under 90% of them seen only once. Cohort 3 recovered donors had two negative PCRs, clearance, or symptom resolution. The germline V gene encodes CDR1 SGHAT and CDR2 FQNNGV. V was pared by 1 base and J by 2 bases, with 9 bases between. There are 14 residues in the CDR3. Sequencing used PBMCs or T cells enriched from blood (not recorded which). The chain combines TRBV11-2 with TRBJ2-7, with D unclear. This sequence was found in a man in his late teens or twenties who had recovered from COVID-19. The CDR3 nucleotides are TGTGCCAGCAGCTTAGTGGGCGTTACCTACGAGCAGTACTTC. Encoded protein: CASSLVGVTYEQYF.